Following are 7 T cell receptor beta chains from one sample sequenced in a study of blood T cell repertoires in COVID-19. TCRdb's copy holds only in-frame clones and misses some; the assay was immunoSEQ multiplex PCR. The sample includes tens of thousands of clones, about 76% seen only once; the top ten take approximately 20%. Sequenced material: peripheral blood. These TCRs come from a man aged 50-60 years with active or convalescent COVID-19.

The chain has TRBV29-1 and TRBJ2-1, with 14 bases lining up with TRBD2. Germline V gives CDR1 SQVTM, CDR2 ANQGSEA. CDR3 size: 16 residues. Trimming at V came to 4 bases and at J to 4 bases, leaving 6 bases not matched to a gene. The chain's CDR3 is CSVVGTSGGRYNEQFF. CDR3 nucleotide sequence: TGCAGCGTTGTAGGGACTAGCGGGGGAAGATACAATGAGCAGTTCTTC.

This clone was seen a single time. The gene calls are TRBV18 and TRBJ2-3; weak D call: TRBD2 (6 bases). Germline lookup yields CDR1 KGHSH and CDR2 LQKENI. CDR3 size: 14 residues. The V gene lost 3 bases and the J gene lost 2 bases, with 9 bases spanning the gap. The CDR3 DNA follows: TGTGCCAGCTCACCTAGCGGATACACAGATACGCAGTATTTT. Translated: CASSPSGYTDTQYF. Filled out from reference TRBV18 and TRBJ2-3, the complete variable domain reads NAGVMQNPRHLVRRRGQEARLRCSPMKGHSHVYWYRQLPEEGLKFMVYLQKENIIDESGMPKERFSAEFPKEGPSILRIQQVVRGDSAAYFCASSPSGYTDTQYFGPGTRLTVL.

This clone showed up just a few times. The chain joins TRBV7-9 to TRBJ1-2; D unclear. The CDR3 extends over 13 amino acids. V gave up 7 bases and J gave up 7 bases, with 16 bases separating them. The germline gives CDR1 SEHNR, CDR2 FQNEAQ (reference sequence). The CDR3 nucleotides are TGTGCCAGCACCGTGGAGGCCGGCTTTGGCTACACCTTC. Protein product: CASTVEAGFGYTF.

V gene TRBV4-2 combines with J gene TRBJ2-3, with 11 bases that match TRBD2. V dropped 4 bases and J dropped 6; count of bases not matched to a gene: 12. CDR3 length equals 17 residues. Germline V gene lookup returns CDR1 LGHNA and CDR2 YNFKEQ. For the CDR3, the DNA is TGTGCCAGCAGCCGCGAACATAGCGGGGGGGCCGTTGATACGCAGTATTTT. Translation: CASSREHSGGAVDTQYF.

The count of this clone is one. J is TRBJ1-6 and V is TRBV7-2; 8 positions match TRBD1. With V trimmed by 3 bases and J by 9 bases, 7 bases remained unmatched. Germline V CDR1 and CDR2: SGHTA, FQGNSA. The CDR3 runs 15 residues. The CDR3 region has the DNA TGTGCCAGCAGCTTTGGGACAGGAGGTCGTTCACCCCTCCACTTT. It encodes CASSFGTGGRSPLHF. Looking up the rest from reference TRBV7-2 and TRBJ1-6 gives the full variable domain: GAGVSQSPSNKVTEKGKDVELRCDPISGHTALYWYRQSLGQGLEFLIYFQGNSAPDKSGLPSDRFSAERTGGSVSTLTIQRTQQEDSAVYLCASSFGTGGRSPLHFGNGTRLTVT.

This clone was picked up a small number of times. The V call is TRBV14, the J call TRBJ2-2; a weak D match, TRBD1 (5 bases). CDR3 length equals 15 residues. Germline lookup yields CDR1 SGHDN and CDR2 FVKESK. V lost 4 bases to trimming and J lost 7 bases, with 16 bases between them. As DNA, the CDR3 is TGTGCCAGCAGCCCTCTAGGGGCCTCGGGCGGGGAGCTGTTTTTT. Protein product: CASSPLGASGGELFF.

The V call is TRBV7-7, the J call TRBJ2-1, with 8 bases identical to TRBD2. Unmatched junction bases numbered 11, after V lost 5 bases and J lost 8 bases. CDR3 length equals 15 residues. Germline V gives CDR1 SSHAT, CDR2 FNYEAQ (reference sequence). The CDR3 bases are TGTGCCAGCAGCCGCGATGGACTAGCTACGGATGAGCAGTTCTTC. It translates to CASSRDGLATDEQFF.